The next 30 T cell receptor beta chains were all read from a single sample in a study of response to subunit inactivated influenza vaccine. TCRdb ran MiXCR on the RT-PCR reads and lists one entry per CDR3 protein. The table records a few hundred thousand distinct CDR3 sequences, 14% of them present only once. The source was PBMCs from blood, collected approximately 12 days after vaccination. The receptors shown here come from a man in his fifties or sixties who received an inactivated influenza vaccine.

The V gene is TRBV5-1, the J gene TRBJ2-7, with TRBD1 identical over 7 bases. V lost 0 bases to trimming and J lost 0 bases; unmatched junction nucleotides: 6. The CDR3 sequence is 16 residues long. Germline CDR1 and CDR2: SGHRS and YFSETQ. The CDR3 coding sequence is TGCGCCAGCAGCTTGGTGGGTGCAGGGGGCTCCTACGAGCAGTACTTC. This codes for CASSLVGAGGSYEQYF. Based on the CDR3 plus reference TRBV5-1 and TRBJ2-7, the full variable domain is KAGVTQTPRYLIKTRGQQVTLSCSPISGHRSVSWYQQTPGQGLQFLFEYFSETQRNKGNFPGRFSGRQFSNSRSEMNVSTLELGDSALYLCASSLVGAGGSYEQYFGPGTRLTVT.

This clonotype was counted many times. The V gene is TRBV7-6, the J gene TRBJ2-1; TRBD2 agrees at 9 bases. CDR1 SGHVS and CDR2 FNYEAQ come from the germline V gene. CDR3 length equals 15 residues. V shed 3 bases, J shed 1 base, and the junction held 1 base outside the gene matches. CDR3 DNA: TGTGCCAGCAGCTTCGCGGGGGGGTCCTACAATGAGCAGTTCTTC. Translating it yields CASSFAGGSYNEQFF.

The chain recombines TRBV10-3 with TRBJ2-7; tentatively, D is TRBD1 (8 bases). From germline, CDR1 is ENHRY and CDR2 SYGVKD. V was clipped by 8 bases and J by 6 bases, with 14 bases between them. CDR3 length equals 12 residues. CDR3 DNA: TGTGCCATCGGACAGGGAGGGGGCGAGCAGTACTTC. Residues: CAIGQGGGEQYF.

The chain carries TRBV4-3 and TRBJ2-1; 7 positions match TRBD2. Germline-derived CDR1 and CDR2 are LGHNA and YSLEER. The CDR3 runs 15 residues. V shed 1 base and J 6 bases; nucleotides not matched to a gene: 6. The CDR3 sequence: CASSQGGRWCNEQFF. The CDR3, as DNA: TGCGCCAGCAGCCAAGGCGGGAGATGGTGCAATGAGCAGTTCTTC.

The chain carries TRBV6-5 and TRBJ1-2, with 8 positions matching TRBD1. The CDR3 runs 17 residues. Germline-derived CDR1 and CDR2 are MNHEY and SVGAGI. Trimming cost V 4 bases and J 8 bases; bases outside gene matches: 18. The CDR3 region is CASSSLTPGQGGGGYTF. The DNA for the CDR3 is TGTGCCAGCAGTTCCTTAACGCCCGGACAGGGTGGAGGAGGCTACACCTTC.

The rearrangement joins TRBV20-1 to TRBJ2-5; TRBD2 is a possible D gene (5 bases). CDR1 DFQATT and CDR2 SNEGSKA come from the germline V gene (reference sequence). Trimming cost V 0 bases and J 1 base, with 15 bases left between them. This CDR3 contains 16 residues. Here the CDR3 DNA reads TGCAGTGCTAGAGATCGGAGGTTATCGATCCAAGAGACCCAGTACTTC. It yields the protein CSARDRRLSIQETQYF.

This clonotype was recorded at least ten times. This chain connects TRBV7-2 to TRBJ2-2, with TRBD1 as a possible D gene (5 bases). Germline assignment: CDR1 SGHTA and CDR2 FQGNSA. The CDR3 is made up of 14 amino acids. The ends were cut back, 1 base at V and 5 bases at J, with 8 bases in the middle. The CDR3 is CASSLEHRTGELFF. The CDR3 nucleotides are TGTGCCAGCAGCTTAGAGCACAGGACCGGGGAGCTGTTTTTT.

This clonotype was recorded a few times. V usage is TRBV29-1 and J usage is TRBJ2-2; 9 nucleotides align to TRBD2. CDR1 is SQVTM, CDR2 ANQGSEA, per germline. Losses at the gene ends were 4 bases for V and 7 bases for J; bases not matched to a gene: 4. This CDR3 has 13 residues. CDR3 protein: CSVASGVHGELFF. CDR3 nucleotides: TGCAGCGTTGCTAGCGGGGTTCACGGGGAGCTGTTTTTT.

In its sample, this clonotype was seen a few times. The chain joins TRBV20-1 to TRBJ2-1, with TRBD2 identical over 7 bases. V shed 3 bases, J shed 10 bases, and the junction held 18 bases outside the gene matches. Germline CDR1 and CDR2: DFQATT and SNEGSKA (reference sequence). The CDR3 runs 16 residues. This CDR3 reads CSARMEPSGLQTEQFF. The CDR3, as DNA: TGCAGTGCTAGGATGGAGCCTAGCGGCTTACAAACCGAGCAGTTCTTC.

The rearrangement links TRBV5-1 to TRBJ2-6, with TRBD2 matching over 13 bases. Per germline, CDR1 SGHRS and CDR2 YFSETQ. The V segment lost 0 bases and the J segment 0 bases; nucleotides outside the gene matches: 3. The CDR3 loop spans 19 amino acids. CDR3 sequence (DNA): TGCGCCAGCAGCTTGGGACTAGCGGGGGGATTCTCTGGGGCCAACGTCCTGACTTTC. The encoded protein is CASSLGLAGGFSGANVLTF. The variable domain in full, with the rest retrieved from reference TRBV5-1 and TRBJ2-6, is KAGVTQTPRYLIKTRGQQVTLSCSPISGHRSVSWYQQTPGQGLQFLFEYFSETQRNKGNFPGRFSGRQFSNSRSEMNVSTLELGDSALYLCASSLGLAGGFSGANVLTFGAGSRLTVL.

The chain combines TRBV7-2 with TRBJ2-7, with D uncertain. The CDR3 is made up of 13 amino acids. The germline V and J ends were trimmed by 6 bases and 3 bases, with 12 bases remaining between them. Germline CDR1 reads SGHTA; CDR2 reads FQGNSA. The CDR3 loop is CASSSGPGYEQYF. In nucleotides, the CDR3 is TGTGCCAGCAGTTCAGGACCGGGCTACGAGCAGTACTTC.

The genes are TRBV7-9 and TRBJ2-7; 12 bases fit TRBD2. The length of the CDR3 is 17 residues. The germline CDR1 and CDR2 sequences are SEHNR and FQNEAQ (reference sequence). J gave up 5 bases and V 3 bases, and 11 bases lay outside the gene matches. This chain's CDR3 is CASSFSRLAGEENEQYF. As DNA, the CDR3 is TGTGCCAGCAGCTTTTCCCGACTAGCGGGAGAAGAGAACGAGCAGTACTTC.

The rearrangement joins TRBV11-2 to TRBJ2-3; D is perhaps TRBD2 (5 bases). V was shortened by 2 bases and J by 4 bases, with 16 bases between the two germline ends. There are 16 residues in the CDR3. CDR1 is SGHAT, CDR2 FQNNGV, per germline. CDR3 DNA sequence: TGTGCCAGCAGCTTAAGCCGGGGTACGTGGTCAGATACGCAGTATTTT. Its protein is CASSLSRGTWSDTQYF.

This clonotype was recorded a few times. The V gene is TRBV4-3, the J gene TRBJ2-2, with D possibly matching TRBD1 (7 bases). Per the germline V gene, CDR1 is LGHNA and CDR2 is YSLEER. The germline V and J ends were trimmed by 0 bases and 4 bases, with 12 bases remaining between them. The CDR3 has 16 residues. The CDR3 nucleotides read TGCGCCAGCAGCCAAGATTCAGGGGGGCCCACCGGGGAGCTGTTTTTT. It codes for CASSQDSGGPTGELFF.

This clonotype occurred a few times. This chain joins TRBV7-9 and TRBJ1-1, with D unresolved. Trimming pared 1 base from V and 1 base from J, leaving 7 bases between. The CDR3 totals 14 residues. The germline V gene has CDR1 SEHNR and CDR2 FQNEAQ (reference sequence). The CDR3 protein is CASSLGARNTEAFF. Written as DNA, the CDR3 is TGTGCCAGCAGCTTAGGGGCGAGGAACACTGAAGCTTTCTTT.

The chain uses TRBV28 and TRBJ2-1; the D gene could be TRBD1 or TRBD2 (5 bases each). Trimming pared 5 bases from V and 13 bases from J, leaving 15 bases between. In germline, CDR1 is MDHEN, CDR2 SYDVKM. This CDR3 spans 12 amino acids. The CDR3 loop reads CASSTARDLQFF. The CDR3 bases are TGTGCCAGCAGTACCGCCCGGGACCTTCAGTTCTTC.

The rearrangement links TRBV4-1 to TRBJ1-1; unclear D gene. This CDR3 is built from 14 residues. The V gene's germline CDR1 is MGHRA and CDR2 YSYEKL. V dropped 3 bases and J dropped 2 bases, with 10 bases sitting between them. The CDR3 region is CASSHMVTNTEAFF. CDR3 DNA sequence: TGCGCCAGCAGCCATATGGTCACAAACACTGAAGCTTTCTTT.

The rearrangement uses TRBV20-1 and TRBJ1-2; D possibly corresponds to TRBD1 (5 bases). Germline CDR1 reads DFQATT; CDR2 reads SNEGSKA (reference sequence). V lost 4 bases and J lost 2, with 17 bases in between. The CDR3 is made up of 15 amino acids. Here the CDR3 DNA reads TGCAGTGCTACTCTCTGGGGGGTGATCAACTATGGCTACACCTTC. Encoded protein: CSATLWGVINYGYTF.

This clonotype was seen only a few times. V gene TRBV11-2 combines with J gene TRBJ2-3; TRBD2 is a possible D gene (6 bases). Germline V gene sequence: CDR1 SGHAT, CDR2 FQNNGV. V lost 1 base and J lost 5, with 13 bases in between. This CDR3 is built from 15 residues. In nucleotides, the CDR3 is TGTGCCAGCAGCTTAGTTCCGACTAGAGGAGATACGCAGTATTTT. This translates into CASSLVPTRGDTQYF.

This chain joins TRBV7-9 and TRBJ1-1; TRBD1 agrees at 8 bases. The germline gives CDR1 SEHNR, CDR2 FQNEAQ (reference sequence). This CDR3 is built from 13 residues. Losses at the gene ends were 5 bases for V and 8 bases for J; bases not matched to a gene: 7. CDR3 in DNA: TGTGCCAGCAGCCCGGGTGGGGACAGGGAAGCTTTCTTT. It codes for CASSPGGDREAFF.

This clonotype was counted a few times. The V gene is TRBV4-3, the J gene TRBJ2-3; TRBD1 is a possible D gene (6 bases). The CDR3 is made up of 14 amino acids. Germline CDR1 and CDR2: LGHNA and YSLEER. Trimming pared 3 bases from V and 4 bases from J, leaving 11 bases between. CDR3 bases: TGCGCCAGCAGCCAGAGGACAGCCCCAGATACGCAGTATTTT. Translated: CASSQRTAPDTQYF.

This clonotype was picked up a small number of times. The rearrangement joins TRBV11-2 to TRBJ2-7, with 7 bases that match TRBD2. With 3 bases clipped from V and 1 base from J, the junction kept 6 bases outside the gene matches. Germline V gene lookup returns CDR1 SGHAT and CDR2 FQNNGV. The CDR3 sequence is 15 residues long. The CDR3 protein is CASSLSSGGSYEQYF. The CDR3 DNA sequence: TGTGCCAGCAGCTTGTCCTCGGGGGGTTCCTACGAGCAGTACTTC.

This clonotype appeared a single time. V gene TRBV20-1 combines with J gene TRBJ1-5; 8 positions agree with TRBD1. Per germline, CDR1 DFQATT and CDR2 SNEGSKA (reference sequence). This CDR3 region has 15 residues. V lost 2 bases, J lost 0 bases, and 3 bases stayed unmatched. CDR3 loop: CSARTGQGSNQPQHF. The CDR3 bases are TGCAGTGCTAGAACCGGACAGGGTAGCAATCAGCCCCAGCATTTT.

The rearrangement uses TRBV10-3 and TRBJ1-1, with unresolved D. This CDR3 is built from 14 residues. Trimming took 3 bases from V and 4 from J, leaving 12 bases between them. Germline V lookup: CDR1 ENHRY, CDR2 SYGVKD. CDR3 in amino acids: CAISERQEPTEAFF. CDR3 bases: TGTGCCATCAGTGAAAGGCAGGAACCCACTGAAGCTTTCTTT.

This clonotype was detected a few times. The rearrangement uses TRBV5-1 and TRBJ2-1; D assignment may be TRBD1 or TRBD2 (6 bases each). Trimming pared 0 bases from V and 8 bases from J, leaving 9 bases between. CDR3 length: 13 residues. Germline values: CDR1 SGHRS, CDR2 YFSETQ. The CDR3: CASSLGGAHEQFF. CDR3 nucleotide sequence: TGCGCCAGCAGCTTGGGGGGGGCGCATGAGCAGTTCTTC.

V is TRBV7-8 and J is TRBJ2-5; the D gene is possibly TRBD1 (6 bases). CDR1 and CDR2 (germline): SGHVS, FQNEAQ. V dropped 5 bases and J dropped 5 bases, with 18 bases sitting between them. The CDR3 is made up of 15 amino acids. The DNA for the CDR3 is TGTGCCAGCAGCCAACCAGGGGTCCTCGTGGAGACCCAGTACTTC. Translating gives CASSQPGVLVETQYF.

This clonotype came up a few times. The genes are TRBV5-1 and TRBJ2-2; 9 nucleotides match TRBD2. The J segment lost 6 bases and the V segment lost 5 bases, leaving 8 bases of the junction unmatched. Germline V CDR1 and CDR2: SGHRS, YFSETQ. The CDR3 is made up of 15 amino acids. CDR3 loop: CASRLSGSIPGELFF. CDR3 DNA sequence: TGCGCCAGCAGGCTTAGCGGGAGTATCCCCGGGGAGCTGTTTTTT.

This clonotype was counted many times. This sequence joins TRBV5-1 and TRBJ2-7; no clear D. CDR3 length: 14 residues. Trimming took 0 bases from V and 1 from J, leaving 8 bases between them. From germline, CDR1 is SGHRS and CDR2 YFSETQ. CDR3 region: CASSLVAASYEQYF. The CDR3 DNA reads as TGCGCCAGCAGCTTGGTTGCAGCATCCTACGAGCAGTACTTC.

The gene calls are TRBV20-1 and TRBJ2-2; possibly TRBD1 for D (6 bases). The CDR3 spans 14 residues. Germline V gene sequence: CDR1 DFQATT, CDR2 SNEGSKA (reference sequence). With 4 bases removed from V and 0 bases from J, the gap between germline ends came to 9 bases. The CDR3 here is CSAIQGANTGELFF. The CDR3 DNA sequence: TGCAGTGCTATACAGGGCGCGAACACCGGGGAGCTGTTTTTT.

This clonotype appeared many times. The chain combines TRBV7-9 with TRBJ2-1, with 8 bases matching TRBD1. J gave up 1 base and V 1 base, and 0 bases lay outside the gene matches. The length of the CDR3 is 15 residues. CDR1 and CDR2 from the germline V gene are SEHNR and FQNEAQ (reference sequence). The CDR3 protein is CASSLDRGSYNEQFF. In nucleotides, the CDR3 is TGTGCCAGCAGCTTAGACAGGGGGTCCTACAATGAGCAGTTCTTC.